This T cell receptor (beta chain) comes out of a study of T cell changes during pregnancy in multiple sclerosis. This CDR3 has 13 residues. Trimming removed 3 bases from V and 6 bases from J; junction bases left unmatched: 1. CDR1 LGHNA and CDR2 YSLEER come from the germline V gene. Libraries were prepared by immunoSEQ multiplex PCR; TCRdb keeps only in-frame clonotypes and omits some of them. The table includes under 75,000 clones, more than 75% detected once. The sample was peripheral blood, taken in the third trimester of pregnancy. This clonotype was obtained from a female donor in good health, enrolled as a control in a pregnancy study. The chain joins TRBV4-3 to TRBJ1-2; 10 bases fit TRBD1. CDR3 sequence (DNA): TGCGCCAGCAGCCACGGGACAGGGGATGGCTACACCTTC. Translation gives CASSHGTGDGYTF.